This T cell receptor (beta chain) was captured by sequencing in a study of cytomegalovirus exposure and HLA in healthy donors. The donors comprised healthy bone marrow donors. Germline CDR1 is GTSNPN and CDR2 is SVGIG (reference sequence). The CDR3 is 13 amino acids. Trimming took 3 bases from V and 5 from J; bases not matched to a gene: 0. The PCR had 60 Vbeta and 13 Jbeta primers. Clones were sequenced by immunoSEQ multiplex PCR, and TCRdb holds only the in-frame ones, with some missing. This table has 90,000 to 120,000 clones, about 70% appearing once. Broader study findings: What was likely a sequencing artifact was a cluster of highly shared sequence variants. In the analysis, some V segments, TRBV6-2 and TRBV6-3 included, were excluded as indistinguishable. In a later analysis, specific HLA alleles were associated with 15,000 to 20,000 TCR beta sequences at a 0.05 false discovery rate.

For this clone: Its antigen is not known.

Sequences were obtained from PBMCs. This TCR derives from a man in his forties or fifties in good health and CMV-seropositive. V gene TRBV30 combines with J gene TRBJ1-6, with 8 bases that match TRBD1. DNA for the CDR3: TGTGCCTGGAGGGACAGGGATAATTCACCCCTCCACTTT. Translated, it gives CAWRDRDNSPLHF.